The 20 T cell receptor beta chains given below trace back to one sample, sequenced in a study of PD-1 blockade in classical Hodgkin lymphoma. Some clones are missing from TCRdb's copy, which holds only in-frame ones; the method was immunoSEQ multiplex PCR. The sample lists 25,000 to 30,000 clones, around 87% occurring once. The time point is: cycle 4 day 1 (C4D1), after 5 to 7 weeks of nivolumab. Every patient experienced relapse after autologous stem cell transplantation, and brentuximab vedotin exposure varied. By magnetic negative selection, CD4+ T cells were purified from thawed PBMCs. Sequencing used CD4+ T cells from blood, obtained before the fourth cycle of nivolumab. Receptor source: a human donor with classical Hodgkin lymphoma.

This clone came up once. The CDR3 reads CASSAGKYNSPLHF. Here the CDR3 DNA reads TGTGCCAGCAGTGCGGGGAAATATAATTCACCCCTCCACTTT. This sequence joins TRBV6-1 and TRBJ1-6, with no clear D. The germline gives CDR1 MNHNS, CDR2 SASEGT. The CDR3 loop spans 14 amino acids. The V end lost 4 bases, the J end lost 4 bases, and 8 bases lay between the germline ends.

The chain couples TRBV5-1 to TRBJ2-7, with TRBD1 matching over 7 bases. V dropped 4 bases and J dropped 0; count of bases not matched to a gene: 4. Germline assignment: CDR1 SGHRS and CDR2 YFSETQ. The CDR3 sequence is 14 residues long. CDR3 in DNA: TGCGCCAGCAGCCGAGGGACAGACTCCTACGAGCAGTACTTC. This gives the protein CASSRGTDSYEQYF.

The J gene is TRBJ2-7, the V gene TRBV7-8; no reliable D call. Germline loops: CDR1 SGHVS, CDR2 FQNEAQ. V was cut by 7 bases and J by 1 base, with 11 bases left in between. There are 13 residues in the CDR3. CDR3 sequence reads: CASTSIGSYEQYF. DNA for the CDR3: TGTGCCAGCACCTCCATCGGTTCCTACGAGCAGTACTTC.

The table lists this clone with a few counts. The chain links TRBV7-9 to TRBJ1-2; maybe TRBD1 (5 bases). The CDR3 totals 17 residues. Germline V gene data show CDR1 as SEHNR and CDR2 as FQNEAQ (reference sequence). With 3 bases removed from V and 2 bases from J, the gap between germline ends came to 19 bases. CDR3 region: CASSLIFGTGQNYGYTF. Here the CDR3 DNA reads TGTGCCAGCAGCTTGATTTTTGGTACTGGACAAAACTATGGCTACACCTTC.

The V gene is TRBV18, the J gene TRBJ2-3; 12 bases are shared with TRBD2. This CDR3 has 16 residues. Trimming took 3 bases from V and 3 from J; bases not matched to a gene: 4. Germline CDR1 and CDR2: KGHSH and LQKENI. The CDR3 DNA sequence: TGTGCCAGCTCACCCCAACTAGCGGGAGGAACAGATACGCAGTATTTT. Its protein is CASSPQLAGGTDTQYF.

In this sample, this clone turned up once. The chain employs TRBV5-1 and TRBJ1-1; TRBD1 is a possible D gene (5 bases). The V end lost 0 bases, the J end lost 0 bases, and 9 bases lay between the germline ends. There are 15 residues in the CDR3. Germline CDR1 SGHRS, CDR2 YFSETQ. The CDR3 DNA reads TGCGCCAGCAGCTTGGGAGGGACCATGAACACTGAAGCTTTCTTT. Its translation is CASSLGGTMNTEAFF.

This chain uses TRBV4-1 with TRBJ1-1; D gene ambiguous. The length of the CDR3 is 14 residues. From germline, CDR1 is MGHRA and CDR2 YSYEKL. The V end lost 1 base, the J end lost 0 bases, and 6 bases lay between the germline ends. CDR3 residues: CASSQGAMNTEAFF. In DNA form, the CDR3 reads TGCGCCAGCAGCCAAGGCGCGATGAACACTGAAGCTTTCTTT.

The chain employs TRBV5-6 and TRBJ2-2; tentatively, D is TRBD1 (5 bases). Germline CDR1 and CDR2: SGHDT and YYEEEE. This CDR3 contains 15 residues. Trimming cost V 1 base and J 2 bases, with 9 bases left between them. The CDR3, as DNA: TGTGCCAGCAGCTTGCTCAGGGAAAACACCGGGGAGCTGTTTTTT. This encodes CASSLLRENTGELFF.

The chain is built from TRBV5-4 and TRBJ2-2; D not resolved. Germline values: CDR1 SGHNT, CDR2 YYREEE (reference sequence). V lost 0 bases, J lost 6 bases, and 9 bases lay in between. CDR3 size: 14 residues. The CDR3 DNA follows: TGTGCCAGCAGCTTGGATTCAAAAGCCGGGGAGCTGTTTTTT. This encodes CASSLDSKAGELFF.

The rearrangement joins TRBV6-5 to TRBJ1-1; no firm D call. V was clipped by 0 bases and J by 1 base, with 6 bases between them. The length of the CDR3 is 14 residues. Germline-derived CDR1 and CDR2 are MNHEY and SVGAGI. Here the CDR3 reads CASSYSARNTEAFF. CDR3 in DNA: TGTGCCAGCAGTTACTCGGCGAGGAACACTGAAGCTTTCTTT.

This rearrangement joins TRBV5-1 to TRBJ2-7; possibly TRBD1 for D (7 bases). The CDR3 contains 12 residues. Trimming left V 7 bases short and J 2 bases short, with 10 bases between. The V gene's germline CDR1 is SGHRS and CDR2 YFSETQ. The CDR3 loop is CASGGTAYEQYF. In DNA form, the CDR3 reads TGCGCCAGCGGGGGGACAGCCTACGAGCAGTACTTC.

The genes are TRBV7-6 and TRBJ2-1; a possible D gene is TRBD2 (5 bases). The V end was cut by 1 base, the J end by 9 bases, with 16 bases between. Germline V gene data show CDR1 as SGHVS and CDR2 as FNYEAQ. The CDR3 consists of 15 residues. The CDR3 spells CASSLVPRVGGEQFF. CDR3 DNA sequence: TGTGCCAGCAGCTTAGTACCGAGGGTTGGAGGTGAGCAGTTCTTC.

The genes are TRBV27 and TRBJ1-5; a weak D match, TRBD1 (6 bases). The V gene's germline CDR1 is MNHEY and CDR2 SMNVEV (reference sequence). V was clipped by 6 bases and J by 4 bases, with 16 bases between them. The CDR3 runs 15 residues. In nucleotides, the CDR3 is TGTGCCAGCAGGGCCCCCGGGACAACGAATCAGCCCCAGCATTTT. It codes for CASRAPGTTNQPQHF.

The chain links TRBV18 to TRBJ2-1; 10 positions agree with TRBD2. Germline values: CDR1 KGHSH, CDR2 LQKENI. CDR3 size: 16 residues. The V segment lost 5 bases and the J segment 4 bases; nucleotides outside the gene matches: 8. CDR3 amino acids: CASSSAGTSEYNEQFF. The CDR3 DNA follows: TGTGCCAGCTCATCAGCCGGGACTAGCGAGTACAATGAGCAGTTCTTC.

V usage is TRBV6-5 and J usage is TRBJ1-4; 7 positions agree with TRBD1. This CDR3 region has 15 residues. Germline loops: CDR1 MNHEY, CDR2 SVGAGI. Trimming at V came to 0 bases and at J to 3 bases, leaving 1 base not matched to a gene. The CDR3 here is CASSYSTGANEKLFF. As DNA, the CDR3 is TGTGCCAGCAGTTACTCAACAGGGGCTAATGAAAAACTGTTTTTT.

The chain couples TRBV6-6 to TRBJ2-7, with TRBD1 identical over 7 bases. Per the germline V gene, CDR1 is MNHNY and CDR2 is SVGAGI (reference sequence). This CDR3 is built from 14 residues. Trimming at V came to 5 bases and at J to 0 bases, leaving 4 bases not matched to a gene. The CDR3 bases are TGTGCCAGCAGTGGTCGGACAGGCTCCTACGAGCAGTACTTC. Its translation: CASSGRTGSYEQYF.

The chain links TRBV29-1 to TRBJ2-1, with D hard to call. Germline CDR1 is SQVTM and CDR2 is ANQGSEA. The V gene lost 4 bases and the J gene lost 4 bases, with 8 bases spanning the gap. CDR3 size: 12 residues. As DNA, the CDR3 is TGCAGCGTTGCCGACGGATACAATGAGCAGTTCTTC. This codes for CSVADGYNEQFF.

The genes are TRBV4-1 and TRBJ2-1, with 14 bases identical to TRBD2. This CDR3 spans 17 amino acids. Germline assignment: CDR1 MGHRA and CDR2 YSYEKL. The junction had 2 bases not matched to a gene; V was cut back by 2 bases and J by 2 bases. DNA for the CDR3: TGCGCCAGCAGCCAATGGACTAGCGGGGGGCCCTACAATGAGCAGTTCTTC. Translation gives CASSQWTSGGPYNEQFF.

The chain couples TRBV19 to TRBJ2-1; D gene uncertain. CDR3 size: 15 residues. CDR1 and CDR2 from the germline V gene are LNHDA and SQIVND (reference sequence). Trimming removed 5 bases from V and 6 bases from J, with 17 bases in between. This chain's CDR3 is CASSVGSARSNEQFF. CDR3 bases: TGTGCCAGTAGTGTGGGCTCCGCCCGATCCAATGAGCAGTTCTTC.

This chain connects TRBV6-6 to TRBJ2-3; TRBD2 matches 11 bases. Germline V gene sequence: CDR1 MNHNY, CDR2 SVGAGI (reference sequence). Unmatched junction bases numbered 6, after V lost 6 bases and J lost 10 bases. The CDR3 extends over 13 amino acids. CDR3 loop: CASRPLAGGPQYF. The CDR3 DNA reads TGTGCCAGCAGGCCCCTAGCGGGAGGACCGCAGTATTTT.